These 15 T cell receptor beta chains share one sample of origin, sequenced in a study of cytomegalovirus exposure and HLA in healthy donors. PCR involved 60 Vbeta and 13 Jbeta primers. Only in-frame clones appear in the TCRdb table, and some are missing; sequencing was by immunoSEQ multiplex PCR. The sample includes under 200,000 clones, 60% to 80% seen only once; the top ten take roughly 3%. The sample taken for sequencing was PBMCs. The source of these receptors is a female donor in good health and CMV-seronegative.

V usage is TRBV6-1 and J usage is TRBJ2-5; 16 nucleotides agree with TRBD2. Germline CDR1 is MNHNS and CDR2 is SASEGT. The CDR3 runs 14 residues. The ends lost 8 bases at V and 4 bases at J; junction bases unmatched: 1. CDR3: CASGTSGGAETQYF. As DNA, the CDR3 is TGTGCCAGCGGGACTAGCGGGGGGGCAGAGACCCAGTACTTC.

The CDR3 is CAIRGSGGQETQYF. The CDR3 nucleotides are TGTGCCATCAGGGGTAGCGGGGGCCAAGAGACCCAGTACTTC. J is TRBJ2-5 and V is TRBV10-3, with 9 bases identical to TRBD2. J lost 1 base, V lost 6 bases, and 3 bases had no gene match. Germline V gene sequence: CDR1 ENHRY, CDR2 SYGVKD. The CDR3 length is 14 residues.

For the CDR3, the DNA is TGTGCCAGCAGCGCCAATCCGACTTTAACTGGAAACACCATATATTTT. This encodes CASSANPTLTGNTIYF. The chain uses TRBV9 and TRBJ1-3, with D unresolved. Per germline, CDR1 SGDLS and CDR2 YYNGEE. The CDR3 covers 16 residues. V gave up 3 bases and J gave up 2 bases, with 15 bases separating them.

The chain uses TRBV5-1 and TRBJ2-2, with 9 bases identical to TRBD2. CDR3 size: 14 residues. The germline CDR1 and CDR2 sequences are SGHRS and YFSETQ. The ends lost 0 bases at V and 6 bases at J; junction bases unmatched: 0. CDR3 residues: CASSLGTSAGELFF. The DNA of the CDR3 is TGCGCCAGCAGCTTGGGGACTAGCGCCGGGGAGCTGTTTTTT. Full variable domain (missing parts from reference TRBV5-1 and TRBJ2-2): KAGVTQTPRYLIKTRGQQVTLSCSPISGHRSVSWYQQTPGQGLQFLFEYFSETQRNKGNFPGRFSGRQFSNSRSEMNVSTLELGDSALYLCASSLGTSAGELFFGEGSRLTVL.

The genes are TRBV18 and TRBJ2-1; D possibly corresponds to TRBD2 (5 bases). V was shortened by 3 bases and J by 7 bases, with 13 bases between the two germline ends. In germline, CDR1 is KGHSH, CDR2 LQKENI. The CDR3 loop spans 14 amino acids. The CDR3 loop reads CASSPQTGRNEQFF. The CDR3 DNA reads as TGTGCCAGCTCACCCCAGACGGGAAGGAATGAGCAGTTCTTC. Together with reference TRBV18 and TRBJ2-1, the CDR3 gives the full variable domain: NAGVMQNPRHLVRRRGQEARLRCSPMKGHSHVYWYRQLPEEGLKFMVYLQKENIIDESGMPKERFSAEFPKEGPSILRIQQVVRGDSAAYFCASSPQTGRNEQFFGPGTRLTVL.

V is TRBV25-1 and J is TRBJ1-6, with D possibly being TRBD1 (5 bases). V was cut by 0 bases and J by 9 bases, with 12 bases left in between. The CDR3 spans 15 residues. Germline V CDR1 and CDR2: MGHDK, SYGVNS. CDR3 nucleotide sequence: TGTGCCAGCAGTGAATATAGGGGTGGCGGTTCACCCCTCCACTTT. Its protein product is CASSEYRGGGSPLHF.

The chain carries TRBV30 and TRBJ1-2; D unclear. V lost 3 bases, J lost 4 bases, and 12 bases lay in between. The CDR3 has 13 residues. Germline CDR1 GTSNPN, CDR2 SVGIG (reference sequence). CDR3 in DNA: TGTGCCTGGAGACTTGAGCGGACCTATGGCTACACCTTC. Protein sequence: CAWRLERTYGYTF.

CDR3 residues: CASSLSKFDTGELFF. The DNA of the CDR3 is TGTGCCAGCAGCTTGTCTAAATTCGACACCGGGGAGCTGTTTTTT. This chain uses TRBV5-4 with TRBJ2-2; D call uncertain. The germline gives CDR1 SGHNT, CDR2 YYREEE (reference sequence). There are 15 residues in the CDR3. V was shortened by 1 base and J by 3 bases, with 10 bases between the two germline ends.

CDR3 sequence reads: CASSLSHGLAGEQYF. The CDR3 DNA reads TGTGCCAGCAGCTTGTCCCACGGACTAGCGGGGGAGCAGTACTTC. The V call is TRBV5-4, the J call TRBJ2-7; 12 bases align to TRBD2. V shed 1 base and J 7 bases; nucleotides not matched to a gene: 6. The CDR3 totals 15 residues. From germline, CDR1 is SGHNT and CDR2 YYREEE (reference sequence).

V gene TRBV2 combines with J gene TRBJ1-5; 10 nucleotides align to TRBD1. V lost 4 bases and J lost 4; bases outside the gene matches: 4. The germline V gene has CDR1 SNHLY and CDR2 FYNNEI. CDR3 length: 15 amino acids. The CDR3 sequence: CASSGQGARNQPQHF. In DNA, the CDR3 is TGTGCCAGCAGTGGACAGGGGGCGCGAAATCAGCCCCAGCATTTT. The full variable domain, completed using reference TRBV2 and TRBJ1-5, is EPEVTQTPSHQVTQMGQEVILRCVPISNHLYFYWYRQILGQKVEFLVSFYNNEISEKSEIFDDQFSVERPDGSNFTLKIRSTKLEDSAMYFCASSGQGARNQPQHFGDGTRLSIL.

V gene TRBV21-1 combines with J gene TRBJ1-2. TRBV21-1 is reported as a pseudogene. This CDR3 has 15 residues. CDR3 DNA sequence: TGTGCCAGCAGCAAAGGGCATCGGGAGGGCTATGGCTACACCTTC. Translated, it gives CASSKGHREGYGYTF.

The V call is TRBV14, the J call TRBJ2-1; 13 bases are shared with TRBD2. This CDR3 contains 19 residues. V shed 4 bases, J shed 2 bases, and the junction held 11 bases outside the gene matches. Germline CDR1 SGHDN, CDR2 FVKESK. This CDR3 reads CASSRAGLAGMGPYNEQFF. In DNA, the CDR3 is TGTGCCAGCAGCCGCGCGGGACTAGCGGGAATGGGACCCTACAATGAGCAGTTCTTC. Drawing the rest from reference TRBV14 and TRBJ2-1, the complete variable domain is EAGVTQFPSHSVIEKGQTVTLRCDPISGHDNLYWYRRVMGKEIKFLLHFVKESKQDESGMPNNRFLAERTGGTYSTLKVQPAELEDSGVYFCASSRAGLAGMGPYNEQFFGPGTRLTVL.

This chain connects TRBV5-6 to TRBJ1-1, with 7 bases that match TRBD1. Per germline, CDR1 SGHDT and CDR2 YYEEEE. This CDR3 is built from 14 residues. The trim removed 0 bases at V and 3 bases at J, leaving 2 bases unmatched. The CDR3 DNA sequence: TGTGCCAGCAGCTTGGGGACAGGCTACACTGAAGCTTTCTTT. It codes for CASSLGTGYTEAFF.

A word on this clone: A read error may produce the germline difference seen at one junction end. The chain joins TRBV7-9 to TRBJ1-2; D remains unclear. Germline lookup yields CDR1 SEHNR and CDR2 FQNEAQ (reference sequence). The CDR3 contains 12 residues. In DNA, the CDR3 is TGTTCCAGCACGAACCAAACTTATGGCTACACCTTC. This encodes CSSTNQTYGYTF.

J is TRBJ1-5 and V is TRBV7-8; a weak D match, TRBD1 (5 bases). With 1 base removed from V and 9 bases from J, the gap between germline ends came to 13 bases. Germline CDR1 reads SGHVS; CDR2 reads FQNEAQ. The CDR3 extends over 14 amino acids. The CDR3 here is CASSLDIHGGPQHF. Written as DNA, the CDR3 is TGTGCCAGCAGCTTAGACATCCACGGGGGGCCCCAGCATTTT.